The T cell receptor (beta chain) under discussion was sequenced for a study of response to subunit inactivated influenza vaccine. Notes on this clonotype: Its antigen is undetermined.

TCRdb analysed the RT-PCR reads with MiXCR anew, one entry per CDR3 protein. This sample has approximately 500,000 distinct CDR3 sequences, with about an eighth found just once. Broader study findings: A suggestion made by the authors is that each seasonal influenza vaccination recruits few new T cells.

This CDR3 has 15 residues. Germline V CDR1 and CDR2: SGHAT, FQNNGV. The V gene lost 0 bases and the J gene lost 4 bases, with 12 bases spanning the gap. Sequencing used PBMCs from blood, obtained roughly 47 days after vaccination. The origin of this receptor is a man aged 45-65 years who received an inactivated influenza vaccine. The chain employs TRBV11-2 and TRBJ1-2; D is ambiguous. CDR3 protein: CASSLDRARVYGYTF. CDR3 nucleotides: TGTGCCAGCAGCTTAGATCGGGCACGGGTCTATGGCTACACCTTC. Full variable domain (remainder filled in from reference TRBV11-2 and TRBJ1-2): EAGVAQSPRYKIIEKRQSVAFWCNPISGHATLYWYQQILGQGPKLLIQFQNNGVVDDSQLPKDRFSAERLKGVDSTLKIQPAKLEDSAVYLCASSLDRARVYGYTFGSGTRLTVV.